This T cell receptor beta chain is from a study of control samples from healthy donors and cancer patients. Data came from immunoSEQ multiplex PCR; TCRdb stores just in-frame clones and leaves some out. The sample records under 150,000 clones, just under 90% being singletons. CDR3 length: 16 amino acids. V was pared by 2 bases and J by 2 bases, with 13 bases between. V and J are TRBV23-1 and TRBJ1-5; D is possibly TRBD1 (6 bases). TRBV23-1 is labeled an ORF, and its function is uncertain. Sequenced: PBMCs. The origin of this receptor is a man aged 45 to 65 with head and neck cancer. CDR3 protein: CASSQHAGGRNQPQHF. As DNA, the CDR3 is TGCGCCAGCAGTCAACACGCCGGGGGGCGCAATCAGCCCCAGCATTTT.